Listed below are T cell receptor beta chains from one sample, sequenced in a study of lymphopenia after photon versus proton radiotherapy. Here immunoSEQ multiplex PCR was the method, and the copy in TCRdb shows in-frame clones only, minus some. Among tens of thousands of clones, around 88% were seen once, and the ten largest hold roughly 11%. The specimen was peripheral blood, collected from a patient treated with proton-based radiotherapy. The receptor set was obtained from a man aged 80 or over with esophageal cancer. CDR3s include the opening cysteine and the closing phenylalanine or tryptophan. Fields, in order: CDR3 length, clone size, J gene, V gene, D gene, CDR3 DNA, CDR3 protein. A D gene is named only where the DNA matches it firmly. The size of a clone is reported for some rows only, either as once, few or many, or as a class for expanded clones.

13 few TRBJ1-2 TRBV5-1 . TGCGCCAGCAGCTCCCAGGGGCCTCGGGGCTACACCTTC CASSSQGPRGYTF
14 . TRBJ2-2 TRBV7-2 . TGTGCCAGCAGCTTTGTAAAGAACACCGGGGAGCTGTTTTTT CASSFVKNTGELFF
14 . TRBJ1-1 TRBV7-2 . TGTGCCAGCAGCTTAAATGGGGGGGACACTGAAGCTTTCTTT CASSLNGGDTEAFF
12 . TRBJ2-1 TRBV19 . TGTGCCAGTAGTATAGCCTACAATGAGCAGTTCTTC CASSIAYNEQFF
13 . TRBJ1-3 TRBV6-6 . TGTGCCAGCAGTGGGACGGTTGGAAACACCATATATTTT CASSGTVGNTIYF
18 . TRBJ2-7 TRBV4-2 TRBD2 TGTGCCAGCAGCCAAACAGGACTAGCGGGGGGGAAGCGGTACGAGCAGTACTTC CASSQTGLAGGKRYEQYF
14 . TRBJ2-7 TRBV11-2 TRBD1 TGTGCCAGCAGCGGGACAGTGAGCTCCTACGAGCAGTACTTC CASSGTVSSYEQYF
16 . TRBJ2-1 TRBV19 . TGTGCCACCTCCAGGATGGAGGGGGGGCACAACAATGAGCAGTTCTTC CATSRMEGGHNNEQFF
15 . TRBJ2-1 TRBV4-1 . TGCGCCAGCAGCCAAGACGGGACCGCCTACAATGAGCAGTTCTTC CASSQDGTAYNEQFF
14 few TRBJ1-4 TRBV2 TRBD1 TGTGCCAGCACCCTAGGGACAGTTAATGAAAAACTGTTTTTT CASTLGTVNEKLFF
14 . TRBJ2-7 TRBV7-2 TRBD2 TGTGCCAGCAGCCCCCGACTAGCGGGAGGCCAGCAGTACTTC CASSPRLAGGQQYF
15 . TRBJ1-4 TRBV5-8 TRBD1 TGTGCCAGCAGCTGGGGCAGGGGGCGTAATGAAAAACTGTTTTTT CASSWGRGRNEKLFF
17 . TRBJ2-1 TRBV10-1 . TGCGCCAGCAGTGAGTCGGGGTCCCGGACCGGTCACAATGAGCAGTTCTTC CASSESGSRTGHNEQFF
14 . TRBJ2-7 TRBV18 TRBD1 TGTGCCAGCTCACCAGGGACAGGACGCTACGAGCAGTACTTC CASSPGTGRYEQYF
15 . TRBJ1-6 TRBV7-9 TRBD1 TGTGCCAGCAGCGGGACCCGGGACAGTAATTCACCCCTCCACTTT CASSGTRDSNSPLHF
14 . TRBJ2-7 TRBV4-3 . TGCGCCAGCAGCCCTCGGGCCCTGGGGGACGAGCAGTACTTC CASSPRALGDEQYF
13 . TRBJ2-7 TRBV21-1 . TGTGCCAGCAGCAAAGAAGGGACTAGCGGGAAGAACTTC CASSKEGTSGKNF
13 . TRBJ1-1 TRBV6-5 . TGTGCCAGCAGACCGGGGGCAGGGAAGCAAGCTTTCTTT CASRPGAGKQAFF
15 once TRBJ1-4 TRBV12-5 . TGTGCTAGTGGTTTGGTACGTGGGCCGTTTGTAAAACTGTTTTTT CASGLVRGPFVKLFF
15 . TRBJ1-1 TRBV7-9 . TGTGCCAGCAGCTCCGGGGTAGCCCTGAACACTGAAGCTTTCTTT CASSSGVALNTEAFF
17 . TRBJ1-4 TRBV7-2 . TGTGCCAGCAGCTTAGACGGGAGGGGACTAACTAATGAAAAACTGTTTTTT CASSLDGRGLTNEKLFF
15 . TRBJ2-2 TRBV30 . TGTGCCTGGGGGGTTTTTACAGGGAACACCGGGGAGCTGTTTTTT CAWGVFTGNTGELFF